This T cell receptor beta chain is from a study of shared clonotypes between healthy human individuals. General observations from the study: Among donors, the sharing of clonotypes was expected to be influenced by sequencing depth.

Worth noting for this clone: Its antigen is still unknown. The same CDR3 can be traced to other DNA sequences in this sample.

Selected positively for CCR7 and CD45RO-negative, naive CD8 cells excluded terminally differentiated effector memory CD45RA+ cells. The CDR3 length is 13 residues. Looked up from germline, CDR1 is MNHEY and CDR2 is SMNVEV (reference sequence). The V and J ends lost 6 bases and 3 bases, in that order; junction bases with no gene match: 4. The assay used deep level. TCRdb keeps only in-frame clones here, not all; method: immunoSEQ multiplex PCR. The sample gives hundreds of thousands of clones, about 90% of which show up once; approximately 24% is in the top ten. Sequencing was performed on naive CD8+ T cells sorted from blood. The receptor was derived from a man younger than 45 in good health. The chain links TRBV27 to TRBJ2-7; 8 bases fit TRBD2. The CDR3 coding sequence is TGTGCCAGCAGCTTAGCGGGGAGCTACGAGCAGTACTTC. Its protein is CASSLAGSYEQYF.